This TCR beta chain was retrieved from a study of T cell responses to AZD1222 COVID-19 vaccine. Notes on the study in general: The study identified only a handful of AZD1222 recipients as seropositive at baseline. After two AZD1222 doses, spike-specific TCR breadth and depth rose versus day 0.

Assay used: immunoSEQ multiplex PCR; TCRdb lists only in-frame clones, some missing. The sample contains roughly 130,000 clones, 85% to 90% of which appear only once. There are 16 residues in the CDR3. The germline V gene encodes CDR1 MNHEY and CDR2 SMNVEV (reference sequence). V lost 1 base and J lost 2; bases outside the gene matches: 2. Notes on this clone: What it binds is not known.

V usage is TRBV27 and J usage is TRBJ1-5; 10 nucleotides align to TRBD1. This specimen was peripheral blood, taken on day 0 of AZD1222 vaccination. This clonotype originated in an adult in good health. The CDR3 DNA is TGTGCCAGCAGTTTATGGGGGACAGGGGGCAATCAGCCCCAGCATTTT. Translated, it gives CASSLWGTGGNQPQHF.